This entry lists 28 T cell receptor beta chains sequenced from one sample in a study of blood T cell repertoires in COVID-19. Produced via immunoSEQ multiplex PCR; TCRdb's table is partial and in-frame only. The sample has 200,000 to 300,000 clones, about 91% seen once. Specimen: PBMCs or T cells enriched from blood (not recorded which). Receptors originate from a middle-aged woman with acute COVID-19.

The rearrangement uses TRBV21-1 and TRBJ2-7; the DNA was not used to check the table's D call, TRBD1. TRBV21-1 is a documented pseudogene. The CDR3 extends over 14 amino acids. DNA of the CDR3: TGTGCCAGCAGCAAAAGGGCAGGGGCCTACGAGCAGTACGTC. This codes for CASSKRAGAYEQYV.

The rearrangement uses TRBV2 and TRBJ2-2; D possibly corresponds to TRBD1 (5 bases). There are 14 residues in the CDR3. Deletions cut 7 bases from V and 7 bases from J, with 16 bases between. From germline, CDR1 is SNHLY and CDR2 FYNNEI. CDR3: CASKVVREGGELFF. CDR3 DNA: TGTGCCAGCAAAGTAGTCAGGGAAGGCGGGGAGCTGTTTTTT.

Comments on this clone: Sequence at one end of the junction differs from germline and may be a read error. The rearrangement joins TRBV10-3 to TRBJ2-5; 7 positions agree with TRBD1. The CDR3 consists of 14 residues. Germline values: CDR1 ENHRY, CDR2 SYGVKD. The CDR3 DNA is TGTGCTATCAGTGAACCGGGACAGAAAGAGACCCAGTACTTC. Protein: CAISEPGQKETQYF.

The V gene is TRBV6-1, the J gene TRBJ2-7; 7 nucleotides agree with TRBD1. The germline V gene encodes CDR1 MNHNS and CDR2 SASEGT. CDR3 length: 13 amino acids. After removal of 3 bases from V and 2 bases from J, the junction contained 1 base not matched to a gene. CDR3 residues: CASSETGPYEQYF. DNA for the CDR3: TGTGCCAGCAGTGAGACAGGGCCCTACGAGCAGTACTTC.

This chain joins TRBV5-5 and TRBJ2-1, with unresolved D. V lost 1 base, J lost 8 bases, and 7 bases lay in between. The CDR3 extends over 12 amino acids. In germline, CDR1 is SGHKS, CDR2 YYEKEE (reference sequence). DNA for the CDR3: TGTGCCAGCAGCTTGTTAGTGGATGAGCAGTTCTTC. It codes for CASSLLVDEQFF.

The genes are TRBV7-2 and TRBJ1-2, with 7 bases lining up with TRBD1. Trimming took 4 bases from V and 0 from J; bases not matched to a gene: 8. This CDR3 contains 16 residues. The germline V gene has CDR1 SGHTA and CDR2 FQGNSA. The CDR3: CASSSARQGTNYGYTF. CDR3 DNA sequence: TGTGCCAGCAGCTCCGCCCGACAGGGCACTAACTATGGCTACACCTTC.

This clone was observed once. This chain connects TRBV5-6 to TRBJ1-5; TRBD1 aligns across 9 bases. The CDR3 is made up of 16 amino acids. CDR1 is SGHDT and CDR2 is YYEEEE in the germline V gene. V lost 3 bases to trimming and J lost 0 bases; unmatched junction nucleotides: 4. Here the CDR3 reads CASSSGTGNSNQPQHF. CDR3 nucleotides: TGTGCCAGCAGCTCCGGGACAGGGAATAGCAATCAGCCCCAGCATTTT.

The chain combines TRBV5-1 with TRBJ1-4; TRBD1 aligns across 8 bases. V lost 3 bases, J lost 4 bases, and 8 bases stayed unmatched. Germline-derived CDR1 and CDR2 are SGHRS and YFSETQ. The CDR3 spans 16 residues. CDR3 loop: CASSWEQGGVNEKLFF. The CDR3 region has the DNA TGCGCCAGCAGCTGGGAACAGGGGGGAGTTAATGAAAAACTGTTTTTT.

This rearrangement joins TRBV6-2 or TRBV6-3 to TRBJ2-2, with TRBD1 matching over 12 bases. The V segment lost 3 bases and the J segment 3 bases; nucleotides outside the gene matches: 11. CDR3 size: 19 residues. Germline CDR1 and CDR2: MNHEY and SVGEGT. CDR3 region: CASSYLGQGAFGDTGELFF. In nucleotides, the CDR3 is TGTGCCAGCAGTTATCTGGGACAGGGGGCTTTCGGGGACACCGGGGAGCTGTTTTTT.

The chain joins TRBV6-5 to TRBJ1-2; D possibly corresponds to TRBD1 (5 bases). V was trimmed by 0 bases and J by 5 bases, leaving 13 bases between them. There are 15 residues in the CDR3. Germline V gene sequence: CDR1 MNHEY, CDR2 SVGAGI. The CDR3 coding sequence is TGTGCCAGCAGTTACTCTGACAGAGTTTTTTATGGCTACACCTTC. It codes for CASSYSDRVFYGYTF.

V usage is TRBV7-2 and J usage is TRBJ2-2, with D unclear. The germline V and J ends were trimmed by 3 bases and 1 base, with 3 bases remaining between them. This CDR3 is 13 amino acids long. Germline CDR1 reads SGHTA; CDR2 reads FQGNSA. CDR3 protein: CASSFRNTGELFF. The CDR3 region has the DNA TGTGCCAGCAGCTTCAGGAACACCGGGGAGCTGTTTTTT.

This clone was recorded once. The chain uses TRBV4-1 and TRBJ2-3; D is possibly TRBD2 (5 bases). This CDR3 comprises 14 residues. V lost 1 base and J 0 bases, leaving 5 bases between the germline ends. The germline V gene has CDR1 MGHRA and CDR2 YSYEKL. CDR3 region: CASSQGGSTDTQYF. In DNA, the CDR3 is TGCGCCAGCAGCCAAGGAGGGAGCACAGATACGCAGTATTTT.

The chain recombines TRBV12-3 or TRBV12-4 with TRBJ1-1; 7 bases fit TRBD1. The CDR3 consists of 12 residues. Trimming removed 5 bases from V and 6 bases from J; junction bases left unmatched: 3. The CDR3 protein is CASSDRDSEAFF. The CDR3 bases are TGTGCCAGCAGTGACAGGGACTCTGAAGCTTTCTTT.

The genes are TRBV24-1 and TRBJ2-2; 7 nucleotides align to TRBD1. The V gene's germline CDR1 is KGHDR and CDR2 SFDVKD. With V trimmed by 8 bases and J by 7 bases, 9 bases remained unmatched. The CDR3 runs 14 residues. The CDR3 spells CATTMGNRGGELFF. CDR3 coding DNA: TGTGCCACCACCATGGGCAACAGGGGCGGGGAGCTGTTTTTT.

The chain recombines TRBV11-2 with TRBJ1-5, with a possible D match to TRBD1 (5 bases). Trimming took off 5 bases at V and 0 bases at J, with 11 bases between the two ends. Germline loops: CDR1 SGHAT, CDR2 FQNNGV. This CDR3 contains 15 residues. CDR3 protein: CASSANRNSNQPQHF. The CDR3 DNA follows: TGTGCCAGCAGCGCGAACAGGAATAGCAATCAGCCCCAGCATTTT.

The rearrangement links TRBV12-3 or TRBV12-4 to TRBJ1-2; 10 bases agree with TRBD1. The CDR3 is 12 amino acids. V gave up 10 bases and J gave up 4 bases; unmatched junction bases: 3. The CDR3 coding sequence is TGTGCCACAGACAGGGGGCCCTATGGCTACACCTTC. This translates into CATDRGPYGYTF.

This chain links TRBV9 with TRBJ2-1; 7 positions agree with TRBD2. Germline V gives CDR1 SGDLS, CDR2 YYNGEE. Trimming at V came to 0 bases and at J to 0 bases, leaving 0 bases not matched to a gene. This CDR3 has 15 residues. The CDR3 here is CASSVVAGSYNEQFF. The CDR3 coding sequence is TGTGCCAGCAGCGTAGTAGCGGGCTCCTACAATGAGCAGTTCTTC. Full variable domain (outside the CDR3, taken from reference TRBV9 and TRBJ2-1): DSGVTQTPKHLITATGQRVTLRCSPRSGDLSVYWYQQSLDQGLQFLIQYYNGEERAKGNILERFSAQQFPDLHSELNLSSLELGDSALYFCASSVVAGSYNEQFFGPGTRLTVL.

This clone showed up just once. CDR3 DNA sequence: TGTGCCAGTAGTCCTCAGACAGGGCGGATGTCGAAGTATTTT. Translating gives CASSPQTGRMSKYF. V is TRBV19 and J is TRBJ2-3; 7 bases align to TRBD1. The trim removed 5 bases at V and 13 bases at J, leaving 15 bases unmatched. The CDR3 has 14 residues. Germline-derived CDR1 and CDR2 are LNHDA and SQIVND (reference sequence).

In its sample, this clone was seen a few times. V and J are TRBV5-5 and TRBJ1-1; D possibly corresponds to TRBD1 (5 bases). Trimming took off 4 bases at V and 5 bases at J, with 12 bases between the two ends. CDR1 is SGHKS, CDR2 YYEKEE, per germline (reference sequence). This CDR3 region has 13 residues. The CDR3: CASSLDSYTEAFF. CDR3 nucleotides: TGTGCCAGCAGCCTCGACAGTTATACTGAAGCTTTCTTT.

The chain combines TRBV19 with TRBJ1-5; D ambiguous. V lost 6 bases to trimming and J lost 6 bases, with 12 bases between them. This CDR3 has 13 residues. Germline V gene sequence: CDR1 LNHDA, CDR2 SQIVND (reference sequence). CDR3 residues: CASRPLRGQPQHF. CDR3 DNA: TGTGCCAGTAGACCCCTAAGAGGTCAGCCCCAGCATTTT.

The chain links TRBV2 to TRBJ1-6; TRBD1 might be the D (5 bases). V was shortened by 0 bases and J by 6 bases, with 9 bases between the two germline ends. The CDR3 length is 15 residues. Germline CDR1 and CDR2: SNHLY and FYNNEI. In nucleotides, the CDR3 is TGTGCCAGCAGTGAAGCGACAGCCTCTAATTCACCCCTCCACTTT. Translated, it gives CASSEATASNSPLHF. Filled out from reference TRBV2 and TRBJ1-6, the complete variable domain reads EPEVTQTPSHQVTQMGQEVILRCVPISNHLYFYWYRQILGQKVEFLVSFYNNEISEKSEIFDDQFSVERPDGSNFTLKIRSTKLEDSAMYFCASSEATASNSPLHFGNGTRLTVT.

Remarks on this clone: The sample contains more than one DNA sequence encoding this CDR3. The V gene is TRBV18, the J gene TRBJ2-2, with 10 bases fitting TRBD2. The CDR3 is 17 amino acids. Germline V gives CDR1 KGHSH, CDR2 LQKENI. Trimming took 2 bases from V and 0 from J; bases not matched to a gene: 3. The CDR3 DNA reads TGTGCCAGCTCACCAAGAACTAGCGGGACGAACACCGGGGAGCTGTTTTTT. Its translation: CASSPRTSGTNTGELFF.

The V gene is TRBV29-1, the J gene TRBJ2-1; tentative D call: TRBD1 (6 bases). CDR3 length equals 11 residues. Germline values: CDR1 SQVTM, CDR2 ANQGSEA. The V and J ends lost 6 bases and 15 bases respectively, with 18 bases between them. The CDR3 sequence: CSVPYRDRLFF. In DNA, the CDR3 is TGCAGCGTACCATACAGGGACCGTCTGTTCTTC.

The rearrangement joins TRBV19 to TRBJ2-3; perhaps TRBD2 as D (6 bases). V was pared by 7 bases and J by 6 bases, with 20 bases between. This CDR3 region has 15 residues. Germline CDR1 is LNHDA and CDR2 is SQIVND (reference sequence). The CDR3 protein is CASNGRDSKADTQYF. In nucleotides, the CDR3 is TGTGCCAGTAACGGGCGGGACTCTAAGGCGGATACGCAGTATTTT.

The rearrangement uses TRBV14 and TRBJ2-7, with 7 nucleotides matching TRBD2. The CDR3 sequence is 17 residues long. The V gene's germline CDR1 is SGHDN and CDR2 FVKESK. Trimming removed 4 bases from V and 3 bases from J; junction bases left unmatched: 15. The CDR3 region has the DNA TGTGCCAGCAGCCCCCTAGAAAGGGCGGGGAGGGACTACGAGCAGTACTTC. The encoded protein is CASSPLERAGRDYEQYF.

J is TRBJ2-1 and V is TRBV6-5; no definite D call. Per the germline V gene, CDR1 is MNHEY and CDR2 is SVGAGI. The V gene lost 6 bases and the J gene lost 0 bases, with 12 bases spanning the gap. The CDR3 has 15 amino acids. For the CDR3, the DNA is TGTGCCAGCAGCCTAGACCCTAGCTCCTACAATGAGCAGTTCTTC. Translated, it gives CASSLDPSSYNEQFF.

This chain connects TRBV11-2 to TRBJ2-6, with D possibly TRBD1 on 6 matching bases. The CDR3 is made up of 17 amino acids. The germline CDR1 and CDR2 sequences are SGHAT and FQNNGV. V lost 5 bases to trimming and J lost 0 bases, with 14 bases between them. This CDR3 reads CASSTLTGISGANVLTF. CDR3 coding DNA: TGTGCCAGCAGCACACTAACAGGGATCTCTGGGGCCAACGTCCTGACTTTC.

This chain links TRBV4-3 with TRBJ1-6, with 9 bases fitting TRBD1. After removal of 0 bases from V and 9 bases from J, the junction contained 6 bases not matched to a gene. This CDR3 spans 16 amino acids. Per the germline V gene, CDR1 is LGHNA and CDR2 is YSLEER. CDR3 nucleotide sequence: TGCGCCAGCAGCCAAGAGGGACAGGGAACGGCTTCACCCCTCCACTTT. This codes for CASSQEGQGTASPLHF.